These T cell receptor beta chains were read from a single sample in a study of cytomegalovirus exposure and HLA in healthy donors. Sequencing was performed with immunoSEQ multiplex PCR; in TCRdb, only in-frame clones are kept and a portion is missing. The sample carries 90,000 to 150,000 clones, 80% recorded once. Sequencing was carried out using PBMCs. These receptors originate from a man aged 50-59 years in good health and CMV-seronegative. The CDR3 runs from the conserved cysteine through the conserved F or W. The D gene is left open where the match is weak. Clone size is not always given. Where it is, it says once, few, many or a class for expanded clones.

TRBJ2-1	NA	TRBV4-1	TRBD2	TGCGCCAGCAGCCAAGATCGGAGCGGGACTAGCAGTACCCCTGACTACAATGAGCAGTTCTTC	CASSQDRSGTSSTPDYNEQFF
TRBJ2-5	few	TRBV7-8	TRBD1	TGTGCCAGCAGCTTAAAGGCCAACGACAGGGGGGCAGAGACCCAGTACTTC	CASSLKANDRGAETQYF
TRBJ2-7	NA	TRBV7-9	NA	TGTGCCAGCAGCCTGCTGGGTCAGCGGACCTCCTACGAGCAGTACTTC	CASSLLGQRTSYEQYF
TRBJ2-5	NA	TRBV30	NA	TGTGCCTCATCTTGGGGGGTTAGAGAGACCCAGTACTTC	CASSWGVRETQYF
TRBJ1-1	NA	TRBV6-4	NA	TGTGCCAGCAGCCCCACCTACTCTGAAGCTTTCTTT	CASSPTYSEAFF
TRBJ2-7	NA	TRBV13	NA	TGTGCCAGCAGCTTGGGCAGGGGGGACTACGAGCAGTACTTC	CASSLGRGDYEQYF
TRBJ2-7	NA	TRBV28	NA	TGTGCCAGCAGTTTTAGGGTAGCGTGGATTTCCTACGAGCAGTACTTC	CASSFRVAWISYEQYF
TRBJ1-2	NA	TRBV18	TRBD1	TGTGCCAGCTCGTGGACAGGGGATTTTAACTATGGCTACACCTTC	CASSWTGDFNYGYTF
TRBJ2-7	once	TRBV7-9	NA	TGTGCCAGCAGGGTCGGGGGAAGCTCCTACGAGCAGTACTTC	CASRVGGSSYEQYF
TRBJ2-2	few	TRBV7-2	TRBD2	TGTGCCAGCAGCTTCCGAATAGCGGGAGGGCCGGGCACCGGGGAGCTGTTTTTT	CASSFRIAGGPGTGELFF
TRBJ2-5	NA	TRBV6-5	TRBD1	TGTGCCAGCAGTTATTACAGGGGCGAGACCCAGTACTTC	CASSYYRGETQYF
TRBJ1-4	NA	TRBV19	TRBD1	TGTGCCAGTAGTCCTCAGCGGGACAGGGATGCAGAAAAACTGTTTTTT	CASSPQRDRDAEKLFF
TRBJ2-7	NA	TRBV29-1	NA	TGCAGCGTTGGCAAAAGTAGTGGCGAGCAGTACTTC	CSVGKSSGEQYF
TRBJ2-1	once	TRBV7-9	TRBD1	TGTGCCAGCAGCTTAGACAGGGGGCGGCCCTACAATGAGCAGTTCTTC	CASSLDRGRPYNEQFF
TRBJ2-7	once	TRBV18	NA	TGTGCCAGCTCAGTAGGGTCGGGGGGCGCCTACGAGCAGTACTTC	CASSVGSGGAYEQYF
TRBJ1-2	NA	TRBV7-9	NA	TGTGCCAGCAGCTTAAAGGAGGGCTATGGCTACACCTTC	CASSLKEGYGYTF
TRBJ2-1	NA	TRBV6-4	TRBD2	TGTGCCAGCCCATTTAGCGGGAGGGCGGGAAATGAGCAGTTCTTC	CASPFSGRAGNEQFF
TRBJ1-2	NA	TRBV14	NA	TGTGCCAGCAGCCAAGGACTCCAGGGCGGCTACACCTTC	CASSQGLQGGYTF
TRBJ2-2	NA	TRBV6-5	NA	TGTGCCAGCAGGGCCCCAGGGAACACCGGGGAGCTGTTTTTT	CASRAPGNTGELFF
TRBJ2-5	NA	TRBV11-2	NA	TGTGCCAGCAGCTTAGAGGGGGCTTGGGAGACCCAGTACTTC	CASSLEGAWETQYF
TRBJ1-4	NA	TRBV28	NA	TGTGCCACCAGGACGGGTTTTGAAAAACTGTTTTTT	CATRTGFEKLFF
TRBJ2-5	NA	TRBV5-1	NA	TGCGCCAGCAGCTTGGCCCTTGAGACCCAGTACTTC	CASSLALETQYF
TRBJ1-4	NA	TRBV27	NA	TGTGCCAGCAGTTTCGGTGCAACTAATGAAAAACTGTTTTTT	CASSFGATNEKLFF
TRBJ2-3	NA	TRBV29-1	TRBD2	TGCAGCGTTTTAACTAGCGGCACAGATACGCAGTATTTT	CSVLTSGTDTQYF
TRBJ1-1	NA	TRBV7-9	NA	TGTGCCAGCAGCTTAGCGGATAGACCGGGTGAAGCTTTCTTT	CASSLADRPGEAFF
TRBJ1-1	NA	TRBV15	NA	TGTGCCACCAGCAGTCACCGAGGGGGGAACACTGAAGCTTTCTTT	CATSSHRGGNTEAFF
TRBJ2-3	NA	TRBV7-6	NA	TGTGCCAGCACCAAGATGGCCACAGATACGCAGTATTTT	CASTKMATDTQYF
TRBJ2-1	NA	TRBV28	TRBD2	TGTGCCAGCAGTCTGACTAGCGGGGTGTACAATGAGCAGTTCTTC	CASSLTSGVYNEQFF
TRBJ2-1	NA	TRBV11-3	TRBD1	TGTGCCAGCAGCTCCACCAGACAGGGGAATGAGCAGTTCTTC	CASSSTRQGNEQFF
TRBJ2-5	once	TRBV28	NA	TGTGCCAGCAGTCATCGCCGGGAGACCCAGTACTTC	CASSHRRETQYF
TRBJ2-1	NA	TRBV9	TRBD2	TGTGCCAGCAGCGTAGGACTAGCCTATAATGAGCAGTTCTTC	CASSVGLAYNEQFF
TRBJ2-7	few	TRBV2	NA	TGTGCCAGCAGTCCCCGGCCTACTACCCCCTACGAGCAGTACTTC	CASSPRPTTPYEQYF
TRBJ1-1	once	TRBV5-5	NA	TGTGCCAGCAGCTCGAGGGCAGTCAACACTGAAGCTTTCTTT	CASSSRAVNTEAFF
TRBJ1-5	NA	TRBV4-3	NA	TGCGCCAGCAGCCCCGTTATTGATCAGCCCCAGCATTTT	CASSPVIDQPQHF
TRBJ2-1	NA	TRBV7-9	NA	TGTGCCAGCAGCTTACCCAGGGGCGTAAACAGATACAATGAGCAGTTCTTC	CASSLPRGVNRYNEQFF
TRBJ1-2	NA	TRBV6-5	NA	TGTGCCAGCAGTTACTCGAGACATAGTGATGTTTCCGGCTACACCTTC	CASSYSRHSDVSGYTF
TRBJ2-5	few	TRBV7-2	NA	TGTGCCAGCAGCCTCGGGGGTGGGCAAGAGACCCAGTACTTC	CASSLGGGQETQYF
TRBJ2-3	NA	TRBV7-2	NA	TGTGCCAGCAGCTTAGTCCCGGGGGAGAATACGCAGTATTTT	CASSLVPGENTQYF
TRBJ1-5	NA	TRBV7-8	TRBD1	TGTGCCAGCAGCCTACGCGGAGGACAGGGAGATAGCAATCAGCCCCAGCATTTT	CASSLRGGQGDSNQPQHF
TRBJ2-1	NA	TRBV4-1	TRBD2	TGCGCCAGCAGCCAAGATTTCGAGCGGGGGGGCACTGAGCAGTTCTTC	CASSQDFERGGTEQFF
TRBJ1-5	NA	TRBV6-1	NA	TGTGCCGGGTCCGAGGGAGATAGCAATCAGCCCCAGCATTTT	CAGSEGDSNQPQHF
TRBJ2-3	NA	TRBV7-2	TRBD2	TGTGCCAGCAGAGCAGGACTAGCGGGAGTTGGAGATACGCAGTATTTT	CASRAGLAGVGDTQYF
TRBJ1-1	NA	TRBV5-1	NA	TGCGCCAGCAGCTTGTCGAGGGCCGAGAACACTGAAGCTTTCTTT	CASSLSRAENTEAFF